This T cell receptor beta chain appears in the sequencing data of a study of T cell responses to AZD1222 COVID-19 vaccine. Study results and limitations: At baseline, seropositivity was found in only six AZD1222 recipients. Nearly half of spike-specific TCRs reportedly go after variant regions that carry no mutations.

V was clipped by 6 bases and J by 7 bases; unmatched bases: 6. This CDR3 region has 14 residues. Germline V gene sequence: CDR1 MDHEN, CDR2 SYDVKM. Note on this clone: The antigen is not known.

The protocol was immunoSEQ multiplex PCR, while the TCRdb copy is restricted to in-frame clones and leaves out a portion. The table records roughly 100,000 clones, roughly 90% of them present only once. This sample comprised peripheral blood, obtained on day 0 of AZD1222 vaccination. V is TRBV28 and J is TRBJ1-4; 9 nucleotides match TRBD1. The clonotype comes from an adult in good health. The CDR3 nucleotides read TGTGCCAGCAGGTACAGGGGGCCGGGTGAAAAACTGTTTTTT. Translated, it gives CASRYRGPGEKLFF.